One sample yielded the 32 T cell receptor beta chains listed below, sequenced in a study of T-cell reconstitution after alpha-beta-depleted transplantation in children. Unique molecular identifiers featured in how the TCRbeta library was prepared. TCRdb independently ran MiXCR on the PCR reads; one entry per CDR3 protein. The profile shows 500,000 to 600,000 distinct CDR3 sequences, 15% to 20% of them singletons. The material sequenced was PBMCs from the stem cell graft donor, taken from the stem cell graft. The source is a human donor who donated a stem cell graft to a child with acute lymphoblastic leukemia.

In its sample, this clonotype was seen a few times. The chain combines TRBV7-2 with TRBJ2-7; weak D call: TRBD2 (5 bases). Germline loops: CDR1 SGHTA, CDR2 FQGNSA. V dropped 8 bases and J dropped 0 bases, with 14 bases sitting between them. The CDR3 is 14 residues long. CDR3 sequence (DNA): TGTGCCAGCTCTCCGGGCGGAGGCTCCTACGAGCAGTACTTC. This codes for CASSPGGGSYEQYF.

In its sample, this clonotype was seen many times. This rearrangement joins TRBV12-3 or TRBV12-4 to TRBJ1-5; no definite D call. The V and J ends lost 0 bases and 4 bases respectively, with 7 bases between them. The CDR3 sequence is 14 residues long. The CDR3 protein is CASSLAQGNQPQHF. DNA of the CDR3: TGTGCCAGCAGTTTAGCGCAAGGGAATCAGCCCCAGCATTTT.

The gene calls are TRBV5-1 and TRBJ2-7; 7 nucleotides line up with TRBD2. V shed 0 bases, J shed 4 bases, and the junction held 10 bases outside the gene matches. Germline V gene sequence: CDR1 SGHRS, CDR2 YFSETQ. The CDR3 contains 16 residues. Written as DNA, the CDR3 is TGCGCCAGCAGCTTGGTGGCTAGCGGAGGATCTTACGAGCAGTACTTC. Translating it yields CASSLVASGGSYEQYF.

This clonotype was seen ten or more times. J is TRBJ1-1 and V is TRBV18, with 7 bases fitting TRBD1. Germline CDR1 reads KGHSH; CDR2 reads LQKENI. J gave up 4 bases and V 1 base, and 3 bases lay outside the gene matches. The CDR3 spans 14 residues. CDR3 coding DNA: TGTGCCAGCTCACCACAGGGGGCGCGCACTGAAGCTTTCTTT. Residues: CASSPQGARTEAFF.

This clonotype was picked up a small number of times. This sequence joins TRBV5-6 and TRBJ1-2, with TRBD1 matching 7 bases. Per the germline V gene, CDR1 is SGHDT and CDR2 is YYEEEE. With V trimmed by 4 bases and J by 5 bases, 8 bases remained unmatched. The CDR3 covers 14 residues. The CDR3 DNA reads TGTGCCAGCAGCGGGGAGGGGGCCGTTTATGGCTACACCTTC. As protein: CASSGEGAVYGYTF.

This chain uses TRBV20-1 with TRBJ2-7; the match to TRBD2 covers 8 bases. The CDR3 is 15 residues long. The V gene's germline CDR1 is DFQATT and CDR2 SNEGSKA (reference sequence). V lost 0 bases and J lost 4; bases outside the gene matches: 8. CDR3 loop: CSARDPGGRRYEQYF. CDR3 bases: TGCAGTGCTAGAGATCCTGGCGGGAGGCGTTACGAGCAGTACTTC.

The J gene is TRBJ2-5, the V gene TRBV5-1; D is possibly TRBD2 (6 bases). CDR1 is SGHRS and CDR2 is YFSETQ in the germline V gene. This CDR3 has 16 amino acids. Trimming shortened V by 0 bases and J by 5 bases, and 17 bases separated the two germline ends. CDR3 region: CASSLVPEGRDETQYF. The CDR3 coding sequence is TGCGCCAGCAGCTTGGTCCCGGAGGGACGGGACGAGACCCAGTACTTC.

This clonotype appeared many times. The CDR3 is CSADRGRSTEAFF. The CDR3 coding sequence is TGCAGCGCGGACAGGGGGCGAAGCACTGAAGCTTTCTTT. The genes are TRBV29-1 and TRBJ1-1; 11 bases fit TRBD1. J gave up 4 bases and V 7 bases, and 5 bases lay outside the gene matches. Germline loops: CDR1 SQVTM, CDR2 ANQGSEA. CDR3 length: 13 residues.

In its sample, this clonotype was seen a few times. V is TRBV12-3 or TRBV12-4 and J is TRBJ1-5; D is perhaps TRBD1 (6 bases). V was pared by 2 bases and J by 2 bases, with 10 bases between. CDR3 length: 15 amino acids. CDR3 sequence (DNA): TGTGCCAGCAGTTTATCCAGGGGCGGCAATCAGCCCCAGCATTTT. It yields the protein CASSLSRGGNQPQHF.

CDR3 in amino acids: CATVTGSSSYEQYF. In DNA, the CDR3 is TGTGCCACTGTGACAGGGAGCAGCTCCTACGAGCAGTACTTC. The chain carries TRBV10-3 and TRBJ2-7; 7 bases are shared with TRBD1. The germline V gene has CDR1 ENHRY and CDR2 SYGVKD. After removal of 10 bases from V and 0 bases from J, the junction contained 9 bases not matched to a gene. The CDR3 spans 14 residues.

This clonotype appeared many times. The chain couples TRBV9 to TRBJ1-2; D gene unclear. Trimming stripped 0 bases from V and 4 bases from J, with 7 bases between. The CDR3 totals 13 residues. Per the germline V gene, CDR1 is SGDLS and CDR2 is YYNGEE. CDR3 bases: TGTGCCAGCAGCGTAGTACTGGGCTATGGCTACACCTTC. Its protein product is CASSVVLGYGYTF.

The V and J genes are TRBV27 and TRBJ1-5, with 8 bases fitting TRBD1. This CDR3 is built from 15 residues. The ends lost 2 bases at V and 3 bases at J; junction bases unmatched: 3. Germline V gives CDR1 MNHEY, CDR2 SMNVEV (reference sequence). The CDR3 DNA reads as TGTGCCAGCAGTTTAGGGACAGGTTACAATCAGCCCCAGCATTTT. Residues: CASSLGTGYNQPQHF.

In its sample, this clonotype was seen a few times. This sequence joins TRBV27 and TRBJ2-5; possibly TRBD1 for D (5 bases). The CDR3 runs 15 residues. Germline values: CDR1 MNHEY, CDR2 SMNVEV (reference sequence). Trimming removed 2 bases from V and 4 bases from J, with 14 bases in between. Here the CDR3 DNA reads TGTGCCAGCAGTTTAGAGCAGGGCTACTCAGAGACCCAGTACTTC. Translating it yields CASSLEQGYSETQYF.

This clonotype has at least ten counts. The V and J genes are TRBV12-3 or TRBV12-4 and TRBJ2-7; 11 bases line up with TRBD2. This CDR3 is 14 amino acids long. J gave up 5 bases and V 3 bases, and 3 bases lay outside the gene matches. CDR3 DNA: TGTGCCAGCAGTTTGGGACTAGCGGTCCACGAGCAGTACTTC. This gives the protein CASSLGLAVHEQYF.

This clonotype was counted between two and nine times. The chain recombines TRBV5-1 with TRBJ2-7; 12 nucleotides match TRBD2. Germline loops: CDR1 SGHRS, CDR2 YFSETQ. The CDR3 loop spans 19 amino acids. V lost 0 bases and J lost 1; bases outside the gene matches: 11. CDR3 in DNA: TGCGCCAGCAGCTTGGTATCGGGACTAGCGGGCCTTTTTTCCTACGAGCAGTACTTC. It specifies CASSLVSGLAGLFSYEQYF.

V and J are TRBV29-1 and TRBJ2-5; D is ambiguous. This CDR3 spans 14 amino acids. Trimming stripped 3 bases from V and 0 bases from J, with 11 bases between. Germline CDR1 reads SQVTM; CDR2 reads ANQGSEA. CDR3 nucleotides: TGCAGCGTTGAGGACGGATGGTACCAAGAGACCCAGTACTTC. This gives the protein CSVEDGWYQETQYF.

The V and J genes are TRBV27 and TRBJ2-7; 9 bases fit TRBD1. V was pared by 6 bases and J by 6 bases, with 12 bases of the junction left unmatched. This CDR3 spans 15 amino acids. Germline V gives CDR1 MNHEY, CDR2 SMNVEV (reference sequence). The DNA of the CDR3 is TGTGCCAGCAGGGGAACCGGGACAGGGAGCCGCGAGCAGTACTTC. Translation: CASRGTGTGSREQYF.

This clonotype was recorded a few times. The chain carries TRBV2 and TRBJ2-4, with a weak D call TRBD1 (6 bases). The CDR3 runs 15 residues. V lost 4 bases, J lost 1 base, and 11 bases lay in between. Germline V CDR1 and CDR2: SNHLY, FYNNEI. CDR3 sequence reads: CASSGTGLAKNIQYF. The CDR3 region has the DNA TGTGCCAGCAGTGGAACAGGGTTGGCCAAAAACATTCAGTACTTC.

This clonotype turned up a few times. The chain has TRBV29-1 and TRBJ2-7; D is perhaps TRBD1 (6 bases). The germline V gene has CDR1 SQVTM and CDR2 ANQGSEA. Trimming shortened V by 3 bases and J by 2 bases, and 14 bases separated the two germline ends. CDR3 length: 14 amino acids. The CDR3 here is CSVEDRDTTYEQYF. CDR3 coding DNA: TGCAGCGTTGAGGATCGGGACACAACCTACGAGCAGTACTTC.

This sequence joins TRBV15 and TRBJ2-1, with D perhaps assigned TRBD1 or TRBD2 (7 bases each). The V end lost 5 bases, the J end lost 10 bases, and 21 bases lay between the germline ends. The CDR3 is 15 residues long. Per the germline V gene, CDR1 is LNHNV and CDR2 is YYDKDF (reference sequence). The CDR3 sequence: CATSGRGREGGEQFF. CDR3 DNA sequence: TGTGCCACCAGCGGCAGGGGGAGAGAGGGAGGGGAGCAGTTCTTC.

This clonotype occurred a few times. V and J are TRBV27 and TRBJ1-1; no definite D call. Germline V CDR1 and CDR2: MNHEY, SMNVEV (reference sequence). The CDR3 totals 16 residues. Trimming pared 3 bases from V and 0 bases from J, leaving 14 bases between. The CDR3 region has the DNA TGTGCCAGCAGTTTCCTTCCGAGCGGGTTGAACACTGAAGCTTTCTTT. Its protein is CASSFLPSGLNTEAFF.

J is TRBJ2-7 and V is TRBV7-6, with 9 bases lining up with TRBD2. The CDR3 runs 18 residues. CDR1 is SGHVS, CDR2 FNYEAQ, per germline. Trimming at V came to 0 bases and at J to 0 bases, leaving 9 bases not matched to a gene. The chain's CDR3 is CASSLAAAGGGSSYEQYF. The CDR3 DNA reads TGTGCCAGCAGCTTAGCGGCAGCGGGGGGAGGTAGCTCCTACGAGCAGTACTTC.

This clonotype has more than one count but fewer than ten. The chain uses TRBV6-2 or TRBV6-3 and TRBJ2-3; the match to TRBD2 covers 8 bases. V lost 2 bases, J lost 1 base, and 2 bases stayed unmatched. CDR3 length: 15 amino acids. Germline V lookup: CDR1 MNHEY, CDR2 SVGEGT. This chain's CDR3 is CASSYTLAGTDTQYF. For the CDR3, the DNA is TGTGCCAGCAGTTACACACTAGCGGGCACAGATACGCAGTATTTT.

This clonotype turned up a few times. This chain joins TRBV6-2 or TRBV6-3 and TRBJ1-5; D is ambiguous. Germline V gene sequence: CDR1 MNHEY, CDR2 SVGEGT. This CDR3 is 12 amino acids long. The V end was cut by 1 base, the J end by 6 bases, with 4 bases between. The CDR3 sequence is CASSYWSQPQHF. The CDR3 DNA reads TGTGCCAGCAGTTACTGGTCTCAGCCCCAGCATTTT.

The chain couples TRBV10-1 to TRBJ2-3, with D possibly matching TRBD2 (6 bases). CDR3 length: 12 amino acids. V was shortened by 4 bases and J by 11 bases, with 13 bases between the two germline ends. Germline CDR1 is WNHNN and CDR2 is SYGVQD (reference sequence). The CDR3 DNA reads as TGCGCCAGCAGTGCTGGGACTGTCGGGCAGTATTTT. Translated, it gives CASSAGTVGQYF.

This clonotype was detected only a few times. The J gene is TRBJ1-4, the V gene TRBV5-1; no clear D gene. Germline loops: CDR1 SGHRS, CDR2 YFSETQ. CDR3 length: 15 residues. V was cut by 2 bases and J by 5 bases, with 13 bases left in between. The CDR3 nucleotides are TGCGCCAGCAGCTTAAGGACGGGAGAGAATGAAAAACTGTTTTTT. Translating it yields CASSLRTGENEKLFF.

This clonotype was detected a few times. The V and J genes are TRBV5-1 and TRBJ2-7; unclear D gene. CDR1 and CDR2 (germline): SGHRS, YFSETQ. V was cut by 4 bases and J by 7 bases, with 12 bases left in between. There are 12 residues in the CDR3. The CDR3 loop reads CASSPGWSEQYF. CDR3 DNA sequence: TGCGCCAGCAGCCCCGGCTGGTCAGAGCAGTACTTC.

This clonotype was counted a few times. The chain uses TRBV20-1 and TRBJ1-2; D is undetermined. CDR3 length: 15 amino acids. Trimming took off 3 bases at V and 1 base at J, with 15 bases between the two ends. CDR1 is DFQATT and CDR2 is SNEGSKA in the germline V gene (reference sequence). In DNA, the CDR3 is TGCAGTGCTAGTAGCACGAGAAGAGATAACTATGGCTACACCTTC. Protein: CSASSTRRDNYGYTF.

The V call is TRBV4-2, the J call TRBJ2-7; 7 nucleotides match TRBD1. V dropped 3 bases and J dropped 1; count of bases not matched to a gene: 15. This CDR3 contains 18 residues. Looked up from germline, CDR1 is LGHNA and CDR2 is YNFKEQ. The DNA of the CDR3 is TGTGCCAGCAGCCATCCGGGACAGCGTCTCGTTTGGTCCTACGAGCAGTACTTC. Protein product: CASSHPGQRLVWSYEQYF.

CDR3 region: CASSLSVEVPTTIHEQYF. The CDR3 DNA is TGCGCCAGCAGCTTGAGCGTAGAGGTCCCTACGACAATACACGAGCAGTACTTC. V and J are TRBV5-1 and TRBJ2-7; D is uncertain. The CDR3 runs 18 residues. V lost 1 base to trimming and J lost 5 bases, with 25 bases between them. Germline V gene data show CDR1 as SGHRS and CDR2 as YFSETQ.

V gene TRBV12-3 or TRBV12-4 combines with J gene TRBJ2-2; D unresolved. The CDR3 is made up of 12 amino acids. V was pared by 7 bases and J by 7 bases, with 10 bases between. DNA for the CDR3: TGTGCCAGCACCCTCTCGGACGGGGAGCTGTTTTTT. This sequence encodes CASTLSDGELFF.

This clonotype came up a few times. As DNA, the CDR3 is TGTGCCAGCAGCTCGGGACGGGGGAATGAAAAACTGTTTTTT. Translating gives CASSSGRGNEKLFF. The chain employs TRBV5-4 and TRBJ1-4; possible D gene TRBD1, 5 bases. Germline V gene lookup returns CDR1 SGHNT and CDR2 YYREEE (reference sequence). Trimming took 3 bases from V and 5 from J, leaving 11 bases between them. The CDR3 contains 14 residues.